This entry concerns a single T cell receptor (beta chain). Its specificity is not known. DNA at about 190 ng, about 30,000 T cell genomes, went into sorted-subset replicate PCRs. Here immunoSEQ multiplex PCR was the method, and the copy in TCRdb shows in-frame clones only, minus some. The table includes approximately 2,000,000 clones, 85% to 95% detected once. It was into CD45RA+ naive and CD45RA-negative memory subsets that the CD4+ cells were split. This entry belongs to a study of shared clonotypes between healthy human individuals. Study results and caveats: Richness estimates generally favored naive over memory subsets. Tissues were not sampled, only blood, and their repertoires likely differ.

CDR3 length equals 18 residues. J gave up 4 bases and V 0 bases, and 6 bases lay outside the gene matches. Per germline, CDR1 LGHNA and CDR2 YNFKEQ. The receptor's source is a man between 18 and 29 years old in good health. Some clones in this sample may be carry-over from other donors' samples. The material sequenced was naive CD4+ T cells from PBMCs. The subset here: CD45RA+ positively selected. The chain carries TRBV4-2 and TRBJ2-3; 14 bases agree with TRBD2. The CDR3 spells CASSQEPGLAGGADTQYF. Here the CDR3 DNA reads TGTGCCAGCAGCCAAGAGCCCGGACTAGCGGGAGGCGCAGATACGCAGTATTTT.